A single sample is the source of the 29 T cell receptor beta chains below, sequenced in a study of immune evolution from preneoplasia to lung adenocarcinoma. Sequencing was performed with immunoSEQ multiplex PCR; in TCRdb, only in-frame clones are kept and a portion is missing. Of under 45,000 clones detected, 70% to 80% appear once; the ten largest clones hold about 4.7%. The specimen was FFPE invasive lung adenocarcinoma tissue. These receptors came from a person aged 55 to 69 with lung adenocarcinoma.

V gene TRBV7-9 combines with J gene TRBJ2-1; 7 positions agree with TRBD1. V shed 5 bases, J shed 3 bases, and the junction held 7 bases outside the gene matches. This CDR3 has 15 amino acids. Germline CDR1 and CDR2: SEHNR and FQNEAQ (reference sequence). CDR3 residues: CASSRSGGNYNEQFF. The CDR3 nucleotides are TGTGCCAGCAGCCGGTCAGGGGGTAACTACAATGAGCAGTTCTTC.

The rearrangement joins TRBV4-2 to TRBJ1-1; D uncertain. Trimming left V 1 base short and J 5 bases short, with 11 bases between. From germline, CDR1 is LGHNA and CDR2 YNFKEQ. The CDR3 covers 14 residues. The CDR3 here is CASSQAGLVTEAFF. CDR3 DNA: TGTGCCAGCAGCCAAGCGGGGTTAGTAACTGAAGCTTTCTTT.

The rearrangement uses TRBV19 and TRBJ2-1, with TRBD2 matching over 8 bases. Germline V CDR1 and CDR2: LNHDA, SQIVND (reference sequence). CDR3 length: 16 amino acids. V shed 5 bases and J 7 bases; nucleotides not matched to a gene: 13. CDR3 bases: TGTGCCAGTAGTCGTCGGGGACTAGAAATCAAAAATGAGCAGTTCTTC. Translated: CASSRRGLEIKNEQFF.

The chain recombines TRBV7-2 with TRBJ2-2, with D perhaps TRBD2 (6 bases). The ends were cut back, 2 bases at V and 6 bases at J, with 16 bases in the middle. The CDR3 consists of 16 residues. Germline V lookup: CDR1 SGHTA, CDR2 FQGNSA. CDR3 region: CASSLSRLGGAGELFF. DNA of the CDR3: TGTGCCAGCAGCTTATCACGACTAGGCGGGGCCGGGGAGCTGTTTTTT.

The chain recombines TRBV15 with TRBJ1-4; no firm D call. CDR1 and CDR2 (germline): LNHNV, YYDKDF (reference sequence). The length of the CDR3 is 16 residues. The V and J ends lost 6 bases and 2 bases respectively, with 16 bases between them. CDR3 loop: CATSLSGTRTNEKLFF. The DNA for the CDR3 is TGTGCCACCAGTCTTTCGGGTACGCGGACTAATGAAAAACTGTTTTTT.

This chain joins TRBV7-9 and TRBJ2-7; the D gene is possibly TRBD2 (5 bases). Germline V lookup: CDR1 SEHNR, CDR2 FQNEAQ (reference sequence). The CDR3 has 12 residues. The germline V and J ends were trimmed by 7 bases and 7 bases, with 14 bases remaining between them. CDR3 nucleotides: TGTGCCAGCAACCTACAAACGGGGGAGCAGTACTTC. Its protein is CASNLQTGEQYF.

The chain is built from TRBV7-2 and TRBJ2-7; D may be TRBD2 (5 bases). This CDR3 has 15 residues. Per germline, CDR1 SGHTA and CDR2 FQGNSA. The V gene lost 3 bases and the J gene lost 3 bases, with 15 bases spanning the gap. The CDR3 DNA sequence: TGTGCCAGCAGCTTTCTCGCGGGTGGAGTCTACGAGCAGTACTTC. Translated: CASSFLAGGVYEQYF.

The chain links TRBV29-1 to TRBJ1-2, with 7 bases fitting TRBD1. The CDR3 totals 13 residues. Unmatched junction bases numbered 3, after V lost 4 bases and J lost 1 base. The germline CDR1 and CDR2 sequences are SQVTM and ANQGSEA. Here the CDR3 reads CSVGDSLNYGYTF. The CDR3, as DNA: TGCAGCGTTGGGGACAGCCTTAACTATGGCTACACCTTC.

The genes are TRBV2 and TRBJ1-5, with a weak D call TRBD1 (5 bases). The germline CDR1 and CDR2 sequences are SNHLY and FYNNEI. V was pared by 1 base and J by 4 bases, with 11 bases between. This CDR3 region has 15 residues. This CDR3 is CASSEGGARNQPQHF. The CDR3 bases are TGTGCCAGCAGTGAAGGAGGGGCGAGGAATCAGCCCCAGCATTTT.

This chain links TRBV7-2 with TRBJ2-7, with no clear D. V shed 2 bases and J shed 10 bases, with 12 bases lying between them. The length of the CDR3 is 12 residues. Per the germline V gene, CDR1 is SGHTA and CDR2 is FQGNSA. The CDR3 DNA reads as TGTGCCAGCAGCTTACGACCTTCGGAACAGTACTTC. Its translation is CASSLRPSEQYF.

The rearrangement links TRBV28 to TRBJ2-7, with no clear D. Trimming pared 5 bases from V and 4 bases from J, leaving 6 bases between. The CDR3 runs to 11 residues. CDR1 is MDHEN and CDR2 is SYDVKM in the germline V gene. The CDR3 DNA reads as TGTGCCAGCAGTCTCCTTTACGAGCAGTACTTC. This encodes CASSLLYEQYF.

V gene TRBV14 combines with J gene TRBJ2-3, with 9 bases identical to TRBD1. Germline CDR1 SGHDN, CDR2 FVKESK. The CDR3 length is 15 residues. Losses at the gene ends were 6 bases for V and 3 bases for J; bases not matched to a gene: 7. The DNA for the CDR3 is TGTGCCAGCAGTCTATGGGGACAGGGTACAGATACGCAGTATTTT. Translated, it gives CASSLWGQGTDTQYF. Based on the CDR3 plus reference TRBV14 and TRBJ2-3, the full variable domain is EAGVTQFPSHSVIEKGQTVTLRCDPISGHDNLYWYRRVMGKEIKFLLHFVKESKQDESGMPNNRFLAERTGGTYSTLKVQPAELEDSGVYFCASSLWGQGTDTQYFGPGTRLTVL.

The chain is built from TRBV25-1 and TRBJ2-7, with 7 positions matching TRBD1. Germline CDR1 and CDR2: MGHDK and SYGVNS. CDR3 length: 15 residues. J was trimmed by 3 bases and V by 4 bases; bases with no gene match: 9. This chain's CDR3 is CASSGMTGLNYEQYF. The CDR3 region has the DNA TGTGCCAGCAGTGGGATGACAGGGTTGAACTACGAGCAGTACTTC.

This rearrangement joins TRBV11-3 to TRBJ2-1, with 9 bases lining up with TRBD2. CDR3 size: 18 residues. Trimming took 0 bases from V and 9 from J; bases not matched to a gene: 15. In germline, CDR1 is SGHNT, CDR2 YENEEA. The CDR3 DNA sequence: TGTGCCAGCAGCTTAGATGCCCTTAGCGGGAGTCGTTTAATTGAGCAGTTCTTC. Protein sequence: CASSLDALSGSRLIEQFF.

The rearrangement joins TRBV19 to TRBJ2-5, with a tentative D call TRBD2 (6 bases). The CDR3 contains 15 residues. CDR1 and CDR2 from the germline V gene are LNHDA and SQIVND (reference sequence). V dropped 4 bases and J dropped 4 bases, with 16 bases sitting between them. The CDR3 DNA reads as TGTGCCAGTAGTACCACGAGGCGCGGGGTAGAGACCCAGTACTTC. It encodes CASSTTRRGVETQYF.

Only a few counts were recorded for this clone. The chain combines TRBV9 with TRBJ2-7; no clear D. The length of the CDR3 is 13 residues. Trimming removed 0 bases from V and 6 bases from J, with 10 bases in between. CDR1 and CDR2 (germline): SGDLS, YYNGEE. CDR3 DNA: TGTGCCAGCAGCGTAGAGGGTAGCTCCGAGCAGTACTTC. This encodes CASSVEGSSEQYF.

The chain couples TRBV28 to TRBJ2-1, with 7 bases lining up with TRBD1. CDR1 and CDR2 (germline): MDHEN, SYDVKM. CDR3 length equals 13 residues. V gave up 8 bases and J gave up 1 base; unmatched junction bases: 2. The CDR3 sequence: CASHRGSYNEQFF. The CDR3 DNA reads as TGTGCCAGCCACAGGGGATCCTACAATGAGCAGTTCTTC.

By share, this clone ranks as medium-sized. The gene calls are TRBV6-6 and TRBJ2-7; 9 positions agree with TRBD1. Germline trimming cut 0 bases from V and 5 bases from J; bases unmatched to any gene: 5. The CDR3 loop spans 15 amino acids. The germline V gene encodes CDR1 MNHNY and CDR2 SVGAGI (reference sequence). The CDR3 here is CASSYSGQGRHEQYF. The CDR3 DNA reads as TGTGCCAGCAGTTACTCCGGACAGGGGAGACACGAGCAGTACTTC.

CDR3: CAIDRVGSYEQYF. CDR3 in DNA: TGTGCCATCGACAGGGTCGGCTCCTACGAGCAGTACTTC. The rearrangement uses TRBV6-1 and TRBJ2-7; TRBD1 agrees at 7 bases. This CDR3 is built from 13 residues. V lost 10 bases, J lost 0 bases, and 6 bases stayed unmatched. Germline V lookup: CDR1 MNHNS, CDR2 SASEGT.

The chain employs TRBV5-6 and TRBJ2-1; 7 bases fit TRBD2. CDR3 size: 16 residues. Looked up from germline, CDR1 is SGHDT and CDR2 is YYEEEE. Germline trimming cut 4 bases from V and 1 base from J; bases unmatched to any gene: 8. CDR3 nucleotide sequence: TGTGCCAGCAGCCCTCCTAGCGGTTTTTCCTACAATGAGCAGTTCTTC. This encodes CASSPPSGFSYNEQFF.

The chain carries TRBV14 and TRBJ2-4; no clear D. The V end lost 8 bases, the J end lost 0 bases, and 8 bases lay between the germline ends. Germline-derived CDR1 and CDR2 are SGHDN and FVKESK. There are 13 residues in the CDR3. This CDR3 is CASSTLAKNIQYF. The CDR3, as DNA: TGTGCCAGCTCTACCCTAGCCAAAAACATTCAGTACTTC.

CDR3 amino acids: CASSQFGGQGDDTGELFF. The CDR3 DNA reads as TGTGCCAGCAGTCAGTTTGGGGGACAGGGGGATGACACCGGGGAGCTGTTTTTT. The chain recombines TRBV28 with TRBJ2-2; 11 positions match TRBD1. Germline V gene data show CDR1 as MDHEN and CDR2 as SYDVKM. V shed 5 bases and J 3 bases; nucleotides not matched to a gene: 11. The CDR3 extends over 18 amino acids.

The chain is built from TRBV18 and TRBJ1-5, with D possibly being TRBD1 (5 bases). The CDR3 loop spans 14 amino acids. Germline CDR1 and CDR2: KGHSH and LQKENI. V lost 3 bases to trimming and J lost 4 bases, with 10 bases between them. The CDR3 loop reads CASSPGAGNQPQHF. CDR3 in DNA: TGTGCCAGCTCACCGGGAGCAGGGAATCAGCCCCAGCATTTT.

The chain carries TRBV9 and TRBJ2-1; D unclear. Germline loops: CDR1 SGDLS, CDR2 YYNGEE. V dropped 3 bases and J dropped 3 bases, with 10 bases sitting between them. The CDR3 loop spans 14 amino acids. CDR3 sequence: CASSAAGLYNEQFF. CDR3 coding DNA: TGTGCCAGCAGCGCCGCCGGCCTCTACAATGAGCAGTTCTTC.

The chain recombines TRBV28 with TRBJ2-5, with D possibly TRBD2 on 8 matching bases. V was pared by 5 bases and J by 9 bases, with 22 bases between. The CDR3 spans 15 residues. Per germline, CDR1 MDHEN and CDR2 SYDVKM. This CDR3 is CASSPGQDREGAQYF. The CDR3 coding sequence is TGTGCCAGCAGTCCAGGACAGGACCGGGAGGGGGCCCAGTACTTC.

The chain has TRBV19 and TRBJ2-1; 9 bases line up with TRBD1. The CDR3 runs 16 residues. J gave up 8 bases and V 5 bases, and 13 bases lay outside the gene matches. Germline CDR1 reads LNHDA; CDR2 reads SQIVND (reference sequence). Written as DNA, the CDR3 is TGTGCCAGTAGTCCAGGGGGCCGGACAGGGGTACATGAGCAGTTCTTC. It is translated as CASSPGGRTGVHEQFF.

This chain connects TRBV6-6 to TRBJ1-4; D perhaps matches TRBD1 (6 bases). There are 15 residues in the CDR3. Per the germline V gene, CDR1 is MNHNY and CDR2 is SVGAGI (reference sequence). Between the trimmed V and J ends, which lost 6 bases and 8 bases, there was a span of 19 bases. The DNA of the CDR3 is TGTGCCAGCAGCCCTCCGGGGGGCTTGGGAGAAAAACTGTTTTTT. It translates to CASSPPGGLGEKLFF.

The CDR3, as DNA: TGTGCCAGCAGCTTATTGAGGAGCAATCAGCCCCAGCATTTT. Amino acids: CASSLLRSNQPQHF. The genes are TRBV5-6 and TRBJ1-5; unclear D gene. Trimming stripped 2 bases from V and 1 base from J, with 7 bases between. This CDR3 is built from 14 residues. Germline V gene data show CDR1 as SGHDT and CDR2 as YYEEEE.

The CDR3, as DNA: TGTGCCAGCAGTTACTCCCGGACATCCTACGAGCAGTACTTC. Amino acid sequence: CASSYSRTSYEQYF. The chain links TRBV6-5 to TRBJ2-7, with D possibly being TRBD1 (5 bases). The germline V and J ends were trimmed by 0 bases and 1 base, with 7 bases remaining between them. The CDR3 contains 14 residues. CDR1 MNHEY and CDR2 SVGAGI come from the germline V gene.